A selection of T cell receptor beta chains follows, all from one sample in a study of T cells in Graves' hyperthyroidism and ophthalmopathy. TCRdb analysed the multiplex PCR reads with MiXCR anew, one entry per CDR3 protein. The data show approximately 360,000 distinct CDR3 sequences, approximately 15% seen once. The specimen sequenced was blood. Receptors were obtained from a woman aged 18-29 years with Graves' hyperthyroidism that later progressed to Graves' ophthalmopathy. Each CDR3 is given with its conserved first and last residue. Fields, in order: D gene, J gene, V gene, clone size, CDR3 protein, CDR3 DNA. A D gene is named only where the DNA matches it firmly. Size is omitted from some rows. Given values are once, few, many or a class for expanded clones.

D: -
J: TRBJ2-1
V: TRBV19
size: many
CDR3: CASSEPGPGYNEQFF
DNA: TGTGCCAGTAGTGAACCGGGACCCGGTTACAATGAGCAGTTCTTC

D: TRBD2
J: TRBJ2-5
V: TRBV20-1
size: many
CDR3: CSALAGGHGETQYF
DNA: TGCAGCGCACTAGCGGGAGGGCACGGGGAGACCCAGTACTTC

D: -
J: TRBJ2-5
V: TRBV28
size: many
CDR3: CASSFYYTGTDLETQYF
DNA: TGTGCCAGCAGTTTTTATTATACCGGCACCGACCTTGAGACCCAGTACTTC

D: TRBD1
J: TRBJ1-1
V: TRBV5-1
size: -
CDR3: CASRAGQMNTEAFF
DNA: TGCGCCAGCCGGGCGGGACAGATGAACACTGAAGCTTTCTTT

D: TRBD1
J: TRBJ2-1
V: TRBV6-2/TRBV6-3
size: many
CDR3: CASSPHGTGGRNEQFF
DNA: TGTGCCAGCAGTCCCCACGGGACAGGGGGCCGCAATGAGCAGTTCTTC

D: -
J: TRBJ2-2
V: TRBV7-2
size: few
CDR3: CASSLVATRSTGELFF
DNA: TGTGCCAGCAGCTTAGTGGCTACCAGGAGCACCGGGGAGCTGTTTTTT

D: -
J: TRBJ2-2
V: TRBV12-5
size: -
CDR3: CASGLVRDTTGELFF
DNA: TGTGCTAGTGGTTTGGTACGGGACACCACCGGGGAGCTGTTTTTT

D: -
J: TRBJ2-2
V: TRBV2
size: few
CDR3: CASSELTFPVIQLFF
DNA: TGTGCCAGCAGTGAACTAACTTTCCCGGTCATTCAGCTGTTTTTT

D: -
J: TRBJ2-7
V: TRBV29-1
size: few
CDR3: CSASGLDTYEQYF
DNA: TGCAGCGCCTCGGGACTCGACACCTACGAGCAGTACTTC

D: TRBD2
J: TRBJ2-1
V: TRBV11-1
size: -
CDR3: CASSLRLAPSYNEQFF
DNA: TGTGCCAGCAGCCTAAGACTAGCGCCCTCCTACAATGAGCAGTTCTTC

D: -
J: TRBJ2-7
V: TRBV5-6
size: many
CDR3: CASRSRGPPYEQYF
DNA: TGTGCCAGCAGATCACGGGGGCCCCCCTACGAGCAGTACTTC

D: -
J: TRBJ2-7
V: TRBV5-1
size: -
CDR3: CASSLAQGPGYEQYF
DNA: TGCGCCAGCAGCTTGGCCCAGGGTCCCGGCTACGAGCAGTACTTC

D: -
J: TRBJ2-5
V: TRBV7-9
size: many
CDR3: CASSFNPPPETQYF
DNA: TGTGCCAGCAGCTTTAACCCGCCTCCAGAGACCCAGTACTTC

D: -
J: TRBJ1-5
V: TRBV6-1
size: many
CDR3: CAGGDGNKQPQHF
DNA: TGTGCAGGTGGCGATGGCAACAAACAGCCCCAGCATTTT

D: TRBD2
J: TRBJ2-1
V: TRBV20-1
size: few
CDR3: CGASGSSSYNEQFF
DNA: TGCGGTGCTAGCGGATCCTCCTCCTACAATGAGCAGTTCTTC

D: -
J: TRBJ1-2
V: TRBV11-1
size: many
CDR3: CASSFGGEGYGYTF
DNA: TGTGCCAGCAGCTTCGGGGGAGAGGGATATGGCTACACCTTC

D: TRBD2
J: TRBJ2-2
V: TRBV20-1
size: many
CDR3: CSAPRLAGSTGELFF
DNA: TGCAGTGCTCCACGACTAGCGGGGAGCACCGGGGAGCTGTTTTTT

D: TRBD2
J: TRBJ2-1
V: TRBV19
size: -
CDR3: CASSPLPASGYNEQFF
DNA: TGTGCCAGTAGTCCCCTCCCTGCTAGCGGTTACAATGAGCAGTTCTTC

D: -
J: TRBJ2-2
V: TRBV29-1
size: -
CDR3: CSVELRGGELFF
DNA: TGCAGCGTTGAACTCAGGGGCGGGGAGCTGTTTTTT

D: TRBD2
J: TRBJ2-7
V: TRBV7-9
size: few
CDR3: CASSLGVSGRYEQYF
DNA: TGTGCCAGCAGCTTAGGGGTTAGCGGGAGATACGAGCAGTACTTC

D: -
J: TRBJ1-2
V: TRBV20-1
size: many
CDR3: CSASDDNLAPAPYGYTF
DNA: TGCAGTGCTAGCGACGACAACCTCGCACCTGCTCCCTATGGCTACACCTTC

D: -
J: TRBJ2-7
V: TRBV27
size: many
CDR3: CASSSRDSSDEQYF
DNA: TGTGCCAGCAGTTCACGGGACTCTAGCGACGAGCAGTACTTC

D: -
J: TRBJ2-7
V: TRBV2
size: many
CDR3: CASSEARGNYEQYF
DNA: TGTGCCAGCAGTGAAGCCAGGGGCAACTACGAGCAGTACTTC